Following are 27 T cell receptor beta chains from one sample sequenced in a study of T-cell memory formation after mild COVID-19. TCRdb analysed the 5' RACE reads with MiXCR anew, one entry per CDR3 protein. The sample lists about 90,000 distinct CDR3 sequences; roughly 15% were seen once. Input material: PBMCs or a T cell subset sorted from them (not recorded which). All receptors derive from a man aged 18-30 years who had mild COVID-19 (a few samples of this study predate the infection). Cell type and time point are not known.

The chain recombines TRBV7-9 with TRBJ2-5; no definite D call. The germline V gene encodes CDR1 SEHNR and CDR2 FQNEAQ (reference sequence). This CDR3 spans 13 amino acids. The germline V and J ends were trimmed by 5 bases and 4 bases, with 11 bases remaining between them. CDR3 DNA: TGTGCCAGCAGCCCCGAATGGCGAGAGACCCAGTACTTC. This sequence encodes CASSPEWRETQYF.

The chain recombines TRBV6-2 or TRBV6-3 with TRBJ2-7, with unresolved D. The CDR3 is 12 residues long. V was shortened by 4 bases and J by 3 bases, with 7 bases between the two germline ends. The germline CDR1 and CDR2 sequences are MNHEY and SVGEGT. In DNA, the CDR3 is TGTGCCAGCAGTTCATCCGTCTACGAGCAGTACGTC. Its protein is CASSSSVYEQYV.

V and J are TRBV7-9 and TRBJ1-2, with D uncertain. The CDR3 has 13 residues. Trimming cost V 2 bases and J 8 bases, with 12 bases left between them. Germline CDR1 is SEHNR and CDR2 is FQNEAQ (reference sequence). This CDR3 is CASSLLQEGGYTF. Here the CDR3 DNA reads TGTGCCAGCAGCTTACTGCAGGAAGGGGGCTACACCTTC. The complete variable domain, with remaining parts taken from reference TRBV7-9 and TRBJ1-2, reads DTGVSQNPRHKITKRGQNVTFRCDPISEHNRLYWYRQTLGQGPEFLTYFQNEAQLEKSRLLSDRFSAERPKGSFSTLEIQRTEQGDSAMYLCASSLLQEGGYTFGSGTRLTVV.

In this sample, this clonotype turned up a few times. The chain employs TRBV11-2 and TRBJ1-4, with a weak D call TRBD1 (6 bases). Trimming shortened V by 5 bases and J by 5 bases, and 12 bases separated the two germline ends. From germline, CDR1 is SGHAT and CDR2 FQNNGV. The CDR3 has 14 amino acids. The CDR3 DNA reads TGTGCCAGCAGCGCCGACAGGTGGAATGAAAAACTGTTTTTT. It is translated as CASSADRWNEKLFF.

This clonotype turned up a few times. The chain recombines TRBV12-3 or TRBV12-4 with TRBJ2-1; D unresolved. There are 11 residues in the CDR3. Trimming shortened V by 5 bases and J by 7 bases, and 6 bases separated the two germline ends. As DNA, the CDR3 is TGTGCCAGCAGTGTCACTAATGAGCAGTTCTTC. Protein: CASSVTNEQFF.

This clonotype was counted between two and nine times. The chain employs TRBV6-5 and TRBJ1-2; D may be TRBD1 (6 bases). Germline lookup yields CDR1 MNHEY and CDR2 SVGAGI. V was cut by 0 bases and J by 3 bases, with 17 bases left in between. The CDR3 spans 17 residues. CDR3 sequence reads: CASSYSLPVDSYYGYTF. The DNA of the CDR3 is TGTGCCAGCAGTTACTCCCTCCCCGTGGACAGTTACTATGGCTACACCTTC.

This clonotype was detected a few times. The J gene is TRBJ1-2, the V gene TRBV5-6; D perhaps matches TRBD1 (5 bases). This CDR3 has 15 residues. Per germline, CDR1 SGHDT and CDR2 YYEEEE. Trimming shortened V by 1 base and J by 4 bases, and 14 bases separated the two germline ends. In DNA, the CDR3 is TGTGCCAGCAGCTTGCTTCCGGGACTGAGCTATGGCTACACCTTC. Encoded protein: CASSLLPGLSYGYTF.

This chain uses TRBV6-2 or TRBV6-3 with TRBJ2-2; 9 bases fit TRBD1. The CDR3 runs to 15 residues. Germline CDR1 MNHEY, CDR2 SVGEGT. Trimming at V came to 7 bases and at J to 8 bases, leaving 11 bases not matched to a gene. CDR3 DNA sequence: TGTGCCAGCACCCTACTCCGGACAGGGGATGGGGAGCTGTTTTTT. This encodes CASTLLRTGDGELFF.

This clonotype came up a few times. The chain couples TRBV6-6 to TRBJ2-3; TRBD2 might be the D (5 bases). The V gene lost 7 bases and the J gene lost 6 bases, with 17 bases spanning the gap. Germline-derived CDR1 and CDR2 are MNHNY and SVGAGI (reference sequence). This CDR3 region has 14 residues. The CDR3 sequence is CASTYIRTGDTQYF. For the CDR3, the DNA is TGTGCCAGCACCTATATCCGGACGGGGGATACGCAGTATTTT.

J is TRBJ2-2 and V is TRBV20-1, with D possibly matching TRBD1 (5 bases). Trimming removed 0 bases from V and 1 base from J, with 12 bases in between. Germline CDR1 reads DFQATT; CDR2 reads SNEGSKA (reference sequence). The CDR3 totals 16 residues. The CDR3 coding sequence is TGCAGTGCTAGAGATCTTACAACAGGGAACACCGGGGAGCTGTTTTTT. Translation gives CSARDLTTGNTGELFF.

The DNA for the CDR3 is TGTGCCAGCAGTACCCTAGGAGGACAGAAAAAGAAAAACATTCAGTACTTC. The encoded protein is CASSTLGGQKKKNIQYF. This chain links TRBV12-3 or TRBV12-4 with TRBJ2-4, with D perhaps matching TRBD1 (6 bases). Trimming stripped 5 bases from V and 4 bases from J, with 21 bases between. This CDR3 comprises 17 residues.

CDR3 residues: CASQWGTGDYEQYF. CDR3 DNA: TGTGCCAGCCAATGGGGGACAGGAGACTACGAGCAGTACTTC. This sequence joins TRBV6-2 or TRBV6-3 and TRBJ2-7; TRBD1 matches 8 bases. The CDR3 has 14 residues. V was pared by 8 bases and J by 3 bases, with 9 bases of the junction left unmatched. CDR1 is MNHEY and CDR2 is SVGEGT in the germline V gene.

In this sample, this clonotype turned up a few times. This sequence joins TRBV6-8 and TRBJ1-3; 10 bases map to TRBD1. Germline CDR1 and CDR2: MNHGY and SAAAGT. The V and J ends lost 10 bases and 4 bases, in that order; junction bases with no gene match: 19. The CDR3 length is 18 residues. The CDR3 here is CATKAGDRGMCRGNTIYF. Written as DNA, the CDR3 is TGTGCCACCAAGGCCGGGGACAGGGGAATGTGTCGAGGAAACACCATATATTTT.

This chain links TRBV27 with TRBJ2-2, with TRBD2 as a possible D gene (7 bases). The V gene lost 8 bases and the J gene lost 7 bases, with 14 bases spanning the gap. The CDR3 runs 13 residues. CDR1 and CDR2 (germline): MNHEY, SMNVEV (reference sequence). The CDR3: CASRRGAVGELFF. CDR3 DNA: TGTGCCAGCCGCCGGGGGGCGGTCGGGGAGCTGTTTTTT.

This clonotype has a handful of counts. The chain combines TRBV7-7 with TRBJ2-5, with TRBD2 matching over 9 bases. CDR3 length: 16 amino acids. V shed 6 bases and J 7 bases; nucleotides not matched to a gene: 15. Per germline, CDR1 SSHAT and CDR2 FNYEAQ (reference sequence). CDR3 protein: CASSSRTSAAYGTQYF. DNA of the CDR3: TGTGCCAGCAGTTCGAGGACTAGCGCCGCCTATGGGACCCAGTACTTC. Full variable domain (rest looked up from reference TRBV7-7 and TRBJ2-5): GAGVSQSPRYKVTKRGQDVTLRCDPISSHATLYWYQQALGQGPEFLTYFNYEAQPDKSGLPSDRFSAERPEGSISTLTIQRTEQRDSAMYRCASSSRTSAAYGTQYFGPGTRLLVL.

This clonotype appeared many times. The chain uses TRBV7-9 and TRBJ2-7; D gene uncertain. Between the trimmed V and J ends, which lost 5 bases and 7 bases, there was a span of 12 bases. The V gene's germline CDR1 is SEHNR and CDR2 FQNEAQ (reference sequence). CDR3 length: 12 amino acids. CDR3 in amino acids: CASSPSPTEQYF. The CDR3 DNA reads TGTGCCAGCAGCCCCTCCCCGACAGAGCAGTACTTC.

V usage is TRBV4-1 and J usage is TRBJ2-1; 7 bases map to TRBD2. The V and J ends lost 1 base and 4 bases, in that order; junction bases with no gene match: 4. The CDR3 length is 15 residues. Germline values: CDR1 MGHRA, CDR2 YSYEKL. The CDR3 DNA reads TGCGCCAGCAGCCAAGGTTTAGCGGGTTACAATGAGCAGTTCTTC. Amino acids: CASSQGLAGYNEQFF.

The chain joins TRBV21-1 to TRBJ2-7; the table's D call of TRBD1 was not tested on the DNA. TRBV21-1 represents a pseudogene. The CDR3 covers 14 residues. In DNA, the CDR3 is TGTGCCAGCAGCGTCCGGGACAGCTCCTACGAGCAGTACGTC. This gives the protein CASSVRDSSYEQYV.

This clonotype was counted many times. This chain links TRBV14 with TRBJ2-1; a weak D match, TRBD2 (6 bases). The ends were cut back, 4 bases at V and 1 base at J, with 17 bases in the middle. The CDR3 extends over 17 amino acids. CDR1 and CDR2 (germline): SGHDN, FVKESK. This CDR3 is CASSRGPEGMSYNEQFF. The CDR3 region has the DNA TGTGCCAGCAGCCGCGGGCCGGAGGGAATGTCCTACAATGAGCAGTTCTTC.

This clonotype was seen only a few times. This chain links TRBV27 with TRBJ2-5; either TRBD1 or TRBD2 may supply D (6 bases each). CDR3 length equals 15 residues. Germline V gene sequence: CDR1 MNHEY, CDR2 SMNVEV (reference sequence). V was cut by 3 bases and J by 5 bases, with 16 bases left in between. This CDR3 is CASSLYGGIGETQYF. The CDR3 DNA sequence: TGTGCCAGCAGTTTGTACGGGGGCATCGGGGAGACCCAGTACTTC.

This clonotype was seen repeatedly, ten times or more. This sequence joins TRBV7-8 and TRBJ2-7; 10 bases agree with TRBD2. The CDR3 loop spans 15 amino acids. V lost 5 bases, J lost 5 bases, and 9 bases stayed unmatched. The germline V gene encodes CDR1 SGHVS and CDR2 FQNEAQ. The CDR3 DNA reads TGTGCCAGCAGCCCAGAAGCGGGGGGGACCCACGAGCAGTACTTC. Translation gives CASSPEAGGTHEQYF.

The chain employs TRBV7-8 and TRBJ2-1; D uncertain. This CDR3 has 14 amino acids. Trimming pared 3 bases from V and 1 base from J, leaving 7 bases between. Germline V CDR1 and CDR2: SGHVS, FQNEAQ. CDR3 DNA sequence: TGTGCCAGCAGCTTGTATGCGTCCTACAATGAGCAGTTCTTC. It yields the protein CASSLYASYNEQFF.

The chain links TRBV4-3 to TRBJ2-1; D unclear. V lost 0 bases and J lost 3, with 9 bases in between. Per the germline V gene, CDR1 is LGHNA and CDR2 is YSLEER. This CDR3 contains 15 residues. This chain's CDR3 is CASSQDPGLYNEQFF. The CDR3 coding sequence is TGCGCCAGCAGCCAAGACCCGGGCCTCTACAATGAGCAGTTCTTC.

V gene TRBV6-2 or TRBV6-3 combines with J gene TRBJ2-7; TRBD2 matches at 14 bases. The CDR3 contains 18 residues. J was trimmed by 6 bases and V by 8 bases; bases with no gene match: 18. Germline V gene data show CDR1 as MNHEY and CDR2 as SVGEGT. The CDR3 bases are TGTGCCAGCTCGCCGGGACTAGCGGGGGTCGGGCCCCTTAGCGAGCAGTACGTC. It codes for CASSPGLAGVGPLSEQYV.

The CDR3 here is CASRRDRDNEQFF. The CDR3 bases are TGTGCCAGCAGACGGGACAGGGACAATGAGCAGTTCTTC. This chain connects TRBV7-3 to TRBJ2-1; the match to TRBD1 covers 9 bases. This CDR3 is 13 amino acids long. With 6 bases clipped from V and 5 bases from J, the junction kept 2 bases outside the gene matches. Germline assignment: CDR1 SGHTA and CDR2 FQGTGA.

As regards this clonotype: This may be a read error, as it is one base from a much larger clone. CDR3 amino acids: CASSKSPGASYNKQFF. In DNA form, the CDR3 reads TGTGCCAGCAGCAAGTCTCCAGGGGCCTCCTACAATAAGCAGTTCTTC. The chain couples TRBV7-7 to TRBJ2-1, with D possibly TRBD1 on 6 matching bases. CDR1 and CDR2 from the germline V gene are SSHAT and FNYEAQ (reference sequence). The CDR3 spans 16 residues.

CDR3: CASSHGEAYEQYF. CDR3 DNA: TGTGCCAGCAGCCATGGAGAGGCCTACGAGCAGTACTTC. V and J are TRBV14 and TRBJ2-7; D gene unclear. This CDR3 comprises 13 residues. In germline, CDR1 is SGHDN, CDR2 FVKESK. Trimming pared 3 bases from V and 2 bases from J, leaving 8 bases between. The complete variable domain, with remaining parts taken from reference TRBV14 and TRBJ2-7, reads EAGVTQFPSHSVIEKGQTVTLRCDPISGHDNLYWYRRVMGKEIKFLLHFVKESKQDESGMPNNRFLAERTGGTYSTLKVQPAELEDSGVYFCASSHGEAYEQYFGPGTRLTVT.